The rows below give T cell receptor beta chains drawn from one sample of a study of T cell responses to AZD1222 COVID-19 vaccine. Profiled with immunoSEQ multiplex PCR; TCRdb holds only in-frame clones, not every one. The data contain under 150,000 clones, 90% to 95% of them singletons. The starting material was peripheral blood, obtained on day 0 of AZD1222 vaccination. The receptors here all came from an adult in good health. Each CDR3 is given with its conserved first and last residue. The order of the fields is V gene, clone size, CDR3 length, J gene, D gene, CDR3 protein, CDR3 DNA. D genes are given only for firm matches. Size values are once, few and many counts, or a class for expanded clones, and some rows have none.

>TRBV15|.|14|TRBJ1-1|.
CATSRDLWATEAFF
TGTGCCACCAGCAGAGATCTATGGGCTACTGAAGCTTTCTTT
>TRBV14|.|14|TRBJ2-7|.
CASSHFDMTYEQYF
TGTGCCAGCAGCCACTTCGATATGACATACGAGCAGTACTTC
>TRBV19|once|15|TRBJ1-5|TRBD1
CASQDRESFNQPQHF
TGTGCCAGTCAGGACAGGGAAAGTTTCAATCAGCCCCAGCATTTT
>TRBV7-9|.|11|TRBJ1-6|.
CASSDSSPLHF
TGTGCCAGCAGCGATTCTTCACCCCTCCACTTT
>TRBV9|.|13|TRBJ1-2|TRBD1
CASSATGLYGYTF
TGTGCCAGCAGCGCGACAGGGCTCTATGGCTACACCTTC
>TRBV5-4|.|13|TRBJ1-6|.
CASTWGTVTPLHF
TGTGCCAGCACATGGGGGACTGTGACACCCCTCCACTTT
>TRBV28|.|12|TRBJ2-1|.
CAAGGSYNEQFF
TGTGCCGCCGGGGGTTCCTACAATGAGCAGTTCTTC
>TRBV6-6|.|15|TRBJ2-2|.
CASSHPGKHTGELFF
TGTGCCAGCAGCCACCCAGGGAAACACACCGGGGAGCTGTTTTTT
>TRBV28|.|12|TRBJ2-1|TRBD1
CASSPGQASQFF
TGTGCCAGCAGTCCGGGACAGGCGTCTCAGTTCTTC
>TRBV28|.|15|TRBJ2-5|.
CASSLSQGLVETQYF
TGTGCCAGCAGTTTATCTCAGGGGCTAGTGGAGACCCAGTACTTC
>TRBV28|.|14|TRBJ1-2|.
CASSFLQGYYGYTF
TGTGCCAGCAGTTTTTTGCAGGGCTACTATGGCTACACCTTC
>TRBV12-5|.|20|TRBJ1-5|.
CASASLLPRFPRVQDQPQHF
TGTGCTAGTGCCAGCCTCCTGCCACGGTTTCCCAGGGTCCAGGATCAGCCCCAGCATTTT
>TRBV12-3/TRBV12-4|.|12|TRBJ2-1|.
CASAPGVYEQFF
TGTGCCAGCGCCCCGGGAGTCTATGAGCAGTTCTTC
>TRBV10-2|.|14|TRBJ2-1|.
CASSVLQSRNEQFF
TGCGCCAGCAGTGTACTCCAATCTCGCAATGAGCAGTTCTTC
>TRBV2|.|14|TRBJ1-2|TRBD1
CASSEQPGGYGYTF
TGTGCCAGCAGTGAACAACCAGGGGGGTATGGCTACACCTTC
>TRBV19|.|15|TRBJ2-7|.
CASSIGQGSVYEQYF
TGTGCCAGTAGTATAGGTCAGGGATCCGTCTACGAGCAGTACTTC
>TRBV7-8|.|15|TRBJ1-5|.
CASSLRAGGGQPQHF
TGTGCCAGCAGCTTAAGGGCGGGCGGGGGTCAGCCCCAGCATTTT
>TRBV5-4|.|16|TRBJ2-3|.
CASSLGGGRNTDTQYF
TGTGCCAGCAGCTTGGGAGGTGGGCGGAACACAGATACGCAGTATTTT
>TRBV6-4|once|14|TRBJ1-2|.
CASSKSAPNYGYTF
TGTGCCAGCAGCAAATCCGCCCCTAACTATGGCTACACCTTC
>TRBV10-2|.|15|TRBJ2-7|TRBD1
CASRDGTGESYEQYF
TGCGCCAGCCGGGATGGGACAGGGGAATCCTACGAGCAGTACTTC
>TRBV19|once|15|TRBJ2-7|.
CASSVPEGAPYEQYF
TGTGCCAGTAGTGTGCCGGAGGGGGCCCCTTACGAGCAGTACTTC
>TRBV28|.|14|TRBJ1-1|.
CASSHLRQGNQAFF
TGTGCCAGCAGTCATCTAAGGCAGGGGAATCAAGCTTTCTTT
>TRBV20-1|.|15|TRBJ2-1|.
CSASVSASVYNEQFF
TGCAGTGCTAGTGTTAGCGCGTCGGTATACAATGAGCAGTTCTTC
>TRBV3-1/TRBV3-2|.|15|TRBJ2-1|.
CASSQDLAPPNEQFF
TGTGCCAGCAGCCAAGACCTAGCGCCGCCGAATGAGCAGTTCTTC
>TRBV5-6|.|19|TRBJ2-1|TRBD2
CASSWATSGIPRGGYEQFF
TGTGCCAGCAGCTGGGCGACTAGCGGGATACCTCGAGGGGGCTATGAGCAGTTCTTC
>TRBV14|once|14|TRBJ2-5|.
CASSHRELRETQYF
TGTGCCAGCAGCCACAGGGAGCTCAGGGAGACCCAGTACTTC
>TRBV6-5|.|12|TRBJ1-5|.
CASSGWGQPQHF
TGTGCCAGCAGCGGGTGGGGGCAGCCCCAGCATTTT
>TRBV5-6|.|16|TRBJ2-5|.
CASSQAIGGHQETQYF
TGTGCCAGCAGCCAGGCAATAGGCGGGCACCAAGAGACCCAGTACTTC
>TRBV29-1|.|12|TRBJ2-7|TRBD1
CSVSTGVNEQYF
TGCAGCGTATCGACAGGGGTTAACGAGCAGTACTTC
>TRBV7-2|once|12|TRBJ2-1|.
CASSLDFDEQFF
TGTGCCAGCAGCTTAGACTTCGATGAGCAGTTCTTC
>TRBV9|.|16|TRBJ2-1|TRBD1
CASSESPGGDNNEQFF
TGTGCCAGCAGCGAGAGCCCAGGGGGCGACAACAATGAGCAGTTCTTC
>TRBV19|.|12|TRBJ1-1|.
CASSRTNTEAFF
TGTGCCAGTAGTAGGACGAACACTGAAGCTTTCTTT
>TRBV30|.|15|TRBJ1-1|.
CAWSGAETSDTEAFF
TGTGCCTGGAGTGGGGCAGAAACGTCGGACACTGAAGCTTTCTTT
>TRBV28|.|16|TRBJ2-5|TRBD1
CASSTGTAKVQETQYF
TGTGCCAGCAGTACCGGGACAGCGAAGGTCCAAGAGACCCAGTACTTC
>TRBV5-4|.|16|TRBJ2-1|TRBD1
CASSLPGTGTFNEQFF
TGTGCCAGCAGCCTCCCCGGGACAGGGACCTTCAATGAGCAGTTCTTC